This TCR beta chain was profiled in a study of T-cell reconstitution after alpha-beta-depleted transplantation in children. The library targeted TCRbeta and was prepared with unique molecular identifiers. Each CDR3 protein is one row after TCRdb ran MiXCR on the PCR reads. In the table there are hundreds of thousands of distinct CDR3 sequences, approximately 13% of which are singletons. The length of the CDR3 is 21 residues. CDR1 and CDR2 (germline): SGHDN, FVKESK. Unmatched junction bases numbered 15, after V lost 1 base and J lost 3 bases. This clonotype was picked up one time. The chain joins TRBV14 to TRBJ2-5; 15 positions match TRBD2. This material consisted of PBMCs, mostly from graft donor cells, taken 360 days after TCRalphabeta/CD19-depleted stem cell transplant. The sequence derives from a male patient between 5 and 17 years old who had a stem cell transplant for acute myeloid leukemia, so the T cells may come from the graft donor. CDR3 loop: CASSQAPTGTSGRFQKETQYF. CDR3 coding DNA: TGTGCCAGCAGCCAAGCCCCCACCGGGACTAGCGGGAGGTTCCAAAAAGAGACCCAGTACTTC.